This T cell receptor (beta chain) appears in the sequencing data of a study of early T cells in non-severe SARS-CoV-2 infection. This clonotype was detected ten times or more. One entry per CDR3 protein, called by TCRdb with MiXCR from the 5' RACE reads. The repertoire consists of 25,000 to 30,000 distinct CDR3 sequences, with 4.5% to 5% occurring once and the leading ten covering about 6%. Germline lookup yields CDR1 SGHKS and CDR2 YYEKEE (reference sequence). Trimming took 0 bases from V and 0 from J, leaving 7 bases between them. The CDR3 totals 15 residues. The chain couples TRBV5-5 to TRBJ1-5; D perhaps matches TRBD1 (5 bases). The sequence derives from an adult who was a healthcare worker with PCR-confirmed SARS-CoV-2 infection or an uninfected control (not recorded which). Sequencing input: whole blood. CDR3 nucleotides: TGTGCCAGCAGCTTGGCCGACAGTAGCAATCAGCCCCAGCATTTT. The encoded protein is CASSLADSSNQPQHF. The variable domain in full, with the rest retrieved from reference TRBV5-5 and TRBJ1-5, is DAGVTQSPTHLIKTRGQQVTLRCSPISGHKSVSWYQQVLGQGPQFIFQYYEKEERGRGNFPDRFSARQFPNYSSELNVNALLLGDSALYLCASSLADSSNQPQHFGDGTRLSIL.